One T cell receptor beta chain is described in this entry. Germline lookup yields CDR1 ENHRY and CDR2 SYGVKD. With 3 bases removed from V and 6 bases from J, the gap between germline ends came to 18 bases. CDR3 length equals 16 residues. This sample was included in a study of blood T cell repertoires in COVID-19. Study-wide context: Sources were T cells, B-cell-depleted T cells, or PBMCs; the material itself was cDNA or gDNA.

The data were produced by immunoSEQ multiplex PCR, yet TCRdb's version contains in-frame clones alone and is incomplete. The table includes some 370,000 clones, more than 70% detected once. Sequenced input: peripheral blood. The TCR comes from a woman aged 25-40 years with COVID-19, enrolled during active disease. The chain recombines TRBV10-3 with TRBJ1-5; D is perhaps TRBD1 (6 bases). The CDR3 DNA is TGTGCCATCAGTGATGGGGGACATCGGGAGGGTCAGCCCCAGCATTTT. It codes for CAISDGGHREGQPQHF.